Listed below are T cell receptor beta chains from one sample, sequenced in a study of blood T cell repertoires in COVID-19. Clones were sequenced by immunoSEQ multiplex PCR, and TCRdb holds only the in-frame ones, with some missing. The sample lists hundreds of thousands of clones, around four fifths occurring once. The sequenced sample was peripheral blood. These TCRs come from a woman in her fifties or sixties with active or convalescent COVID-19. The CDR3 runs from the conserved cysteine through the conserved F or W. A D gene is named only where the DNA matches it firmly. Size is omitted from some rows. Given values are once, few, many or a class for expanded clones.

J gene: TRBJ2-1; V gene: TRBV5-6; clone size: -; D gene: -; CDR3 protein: CASRTYGEQFF; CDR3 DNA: TGTGCCAGCAGAACCTACGGGGAGCAGTTCTTC
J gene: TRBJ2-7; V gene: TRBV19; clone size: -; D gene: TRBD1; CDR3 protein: CASSGRTGSEQYF; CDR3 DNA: TGTGCCAGTAGTGGTCGGACAGGGAGCGAGCAGTACTTC
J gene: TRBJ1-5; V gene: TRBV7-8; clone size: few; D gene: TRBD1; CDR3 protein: CASRSGTGRTQPQHF; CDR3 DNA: TGTGCCAGCAGATCCGGGACAGGGCGAACTCAGCCCCAGCATTTT
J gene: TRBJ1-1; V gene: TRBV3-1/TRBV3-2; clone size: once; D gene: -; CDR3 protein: CASSQRGSTEAFF; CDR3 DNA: TGTGCCAGCAGCCAACGGGGGAGCACTGAAGCTTTCTTT
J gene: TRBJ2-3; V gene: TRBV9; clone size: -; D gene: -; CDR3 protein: CASSPLSAAYIDTQYF; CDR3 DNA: TGTGCCAGCAGCCCACTCTCGGCGGCCTATATAGATACGCAGTATTTT
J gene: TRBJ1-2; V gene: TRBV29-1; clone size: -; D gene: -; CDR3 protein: CSVDVSHLGYTF; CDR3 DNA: TGCAGCGTTGACGTCTCACACCTCGGCTACACCTTC
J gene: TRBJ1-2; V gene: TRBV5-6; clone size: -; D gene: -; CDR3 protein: CASSPGQSYYGYTF; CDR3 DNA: TGTGCCAGCAGCCCCGGACAGTCTTACTATGGCTACACCTTC
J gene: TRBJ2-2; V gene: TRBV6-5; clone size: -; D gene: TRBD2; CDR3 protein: CASSYRASGGTGELFF; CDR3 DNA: TGTGCCAGCAGTTATCGGGCTAGCGGGGGCACCGGGGAGCTGTTTTTT
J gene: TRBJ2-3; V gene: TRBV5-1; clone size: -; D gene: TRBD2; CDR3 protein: CASSSGTSGTDTQYF; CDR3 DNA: TGCGCCAGCAGCTCCGGGACTAGCGGTACAGATACGCAGTATTTT
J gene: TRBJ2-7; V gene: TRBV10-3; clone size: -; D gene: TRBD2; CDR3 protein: CAISESGAGGITEQYF; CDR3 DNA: TGTGCCATCAGTGAGTCCGGAGCGGGAGGAATCACCGAGCAGTACTTC
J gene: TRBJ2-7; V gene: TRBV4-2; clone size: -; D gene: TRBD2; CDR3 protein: CASSQDLGRERYEQYF; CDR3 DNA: TGTGCCAGCAGCCAAGATCTGGGGCGGGAGAGATACGAGCAGTACTTC
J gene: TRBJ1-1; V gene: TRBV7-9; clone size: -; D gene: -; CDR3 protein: CASSYSLSEAFF; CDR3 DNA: TGTGCCAGCAGCTACAGTCTTAGTGAAGCTTTCTTT
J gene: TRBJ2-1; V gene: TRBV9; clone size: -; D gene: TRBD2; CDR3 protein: CASSVVASGSVNEQFF; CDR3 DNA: TGTGCCAGCAGCGTAGTAGCCAGCGGGAGTGTCAATGAGCAGTTCTTC
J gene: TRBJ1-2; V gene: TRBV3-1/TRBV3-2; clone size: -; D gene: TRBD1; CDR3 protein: CASSLGTGASNYGYTF; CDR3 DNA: TGTGCCAGCAGCCTCGGGACAGGGGCTTCTAACTATGGCTACACCTTC
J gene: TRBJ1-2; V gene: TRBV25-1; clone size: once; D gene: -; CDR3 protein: CASSDRGVVGYGYTF; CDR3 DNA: TGTGCCAGCAGTGATCGCGGGGTAGTTGGCTATGGCTACACCTTC
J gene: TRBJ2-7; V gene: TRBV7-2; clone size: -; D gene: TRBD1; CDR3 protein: CASSRDRDRGYEQYF; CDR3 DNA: TGTGCCAGCAGCAGGGACCGGGACAGGGGCTACGAGCAGTACTTC